The entry below gives a single T cell receptor beta chain sequence along with its context. Its specificity is unknown. These data come from a study of T cells in Graves' hyperthyroidism and ophthalmopathy. Study conclusions and caveats: Ophthalmopathy got predicted by the model a median 6.5 months before its onset.

Amplified TCR beta CDR3 regions derived from RNA transcripts. The HTBI primer set drove a first-round RT-PCR of the TCR CDR3. Each CDR3 protein gets one entry after TCRdb re-called the multiplex PCR reads with MiXCR. This sample has around 350,000 distinct CDR3 sequences; about 15% occur once, and the top ten carry 20%. The diagnostic basis comprised clinical symptoms, serum thyroxine and TRAb, thyroid ultrasound and orbital computed tomography. Source material: blood. The sequence came from a woman aged 25 to 39 with Graves' ophthalmopathy.

CDR3 sequence: CASSASPGYEQYF. CDR3 nucleotides: TGTGCCAGCAGCGCATCCCCGGGGTACGAGCAGTACTTC. The V call is TRBV7-6, the J call TRBJ2-7; tentatively, D is TRBD2 (5 bases). Looked up from germline, CDR1 is SGHVS and CDR2 is FNYEAQ. The CDR3 runs to 13 residues. The ends were cut back, 5 bases at V and 4 bases at J, with 12 bases in the middle.